Listed here are 25 T cell receptor beta chains from one sample, sequenced in a study of blood T cell repertoires in COVID-19. Some clones are missing from TCRdb's copy, which holds only in-frame ones; the method was immunoSEQ multiplex PCR. The profile shows about 190,000 clones, roughly four fifths of them singletons. The sample comprised peripheral blood. The source of these receptors is a woman in her 50s with acute or convalescent COVID-19.

The rearrangement joins TRBV5-4 to TRBJ1-4; 8 bases are a match to TRBD1. CDR1 and CDR2 from the germline V gene are SGHNT and YYREEE (reference sequence). Trimming took 4 bases from V and 3 from J; bases not matched to a gene: 8. The CDR3 runs 16 residues. The CDR3 region is CASSRGTGGANEKLFF. In nucleotides, the CDR3 is TGTGCCAGCAGCCGGGGCACAGGGGGAGCTAATGAAAAACTGTTTTTT.

This chain uses TRBV4-3 with TRBJ2-5; no clear D gene. The CDR3 loop spans 16 amino acids. Germline CDR1 and CDR2: LGHNA and YSLEER. V lost 0 bases and J lost 0, with 11 bases in between. The CDR3 region has the DNA TGCGCCAGCAGCCAAGATCCCTTAGTGTACCAAGAGACCCAGTACTTC. Translated, it gives CASSQDPLVYQETQYF.

The chain couples TRBV29-1 to TRBJ1-1, with D unresolved. CDR1 and CDR2 from the germline V gene are SQVTM and ANQGSEA. The CDR3 has 13 residues. Trimming stripped 1 base from V and 5 bases from J, with 11 bases between. The CDR3, as DNA: TGCAGCGTTGAAGGGCCGACGGGGACTGAAGCTTTCTTT. It codes for CSVEGPTGTEAFF.

The chain has TRBV3-1 (or the pseudogene TRBV3-2) and TRBJ2-3; TRBD2 matches 13 bases. Germline V gene data show CDR1 as LGHDT and CDR2 as YNNKEL (reference sequence). J lost 6 bases, V lost 5 bases, and 8 bases had no gene match. This CDR3 has 16 amino acids. The CDR3 bases are TGTGCCAGCAGCTCCGGACTAGCGGGGGCGGGGGATACGCAGTATTTT. As protein: CASSSGLAGAGDTQYF.

The CDR3 loop reads CASSPGTADQPQHF. The DNA for the CDR3 is TGCGCCAGCAGCCCGGGGACAGCCGATCAGCCCCAGCATTTT. The V and J genes are TRBV5-1 and TRBJ1-5; TRBD1 agrees at 7 bases. Trimming cost V 4 bases and J 5 bases; bases outside gene matches: 6. CDR1 is SGHRS and CDR2 is YFSETQ in the germline V gene. This CDR3 region has 14 residues.

The rearrangement joins TRBV19 to TRBJ1-6; a weak D match, TRBD1 (5 bases). V lost 8 bases to trimming and J lost 7 bases, with 15 bases between them. This CDR3 has 14 amino acids. The germline gives CDR1 LNHDA, CDR2 SQIVND (reference sequence). CDR3 nucleotide sequence: TGTGCCAGTCGTTTACGGGGGTACAATTCACCCCTCCACTTT. Its translation: CASRLRGYNSPLHF.

The chain combines TRBV27 with TRBJ2-3; 9 bases match TRBD2. J was trimmed by 4 bases and V by 5 bases; bases with no gene match: 10. The CDR3 sequence is 16 residues long. Per the germline V gene, CDR1 is MNHEY and CDR2 is SMNVEV (reference sequence). CDR3: CASSLPPAGGPDTQYF. The CDR3 DNA reads as TGTGCCAGCAGTCTCCCTCCGGCGGGAGGGCCAGATACGCAGTATTTT.

This chain joins TRBV5-6 and TRBJ1-2; D gene ambiguous. Trimming shortened V by 1 base and J by 3 bases, and 4 bases separated the two germline ends. Germline V lookup: CDR1 SGHDT, CDR2 YYEEEE. This CDR3 is built from 12 residues. CDR3 amino acids: CASSLTDYGYTF. CDR3 DNA sequence: TGTGCCAGCAGCTTGACGGACTATGGCTACACCTTC.

The chain carries TRBV4-3 and TRBJ2-5, with D possibly matching TRBD2 (7 bases). The germline V and J ends were trimmed by 1 base and 2 bases, with 23 bases remaining between them. The CDR3 covers 19 residues. Per the germline V gene, CDR1 is LGHNA and CDR2 is YSLEER. The CDR3 DNA reads TGCGCCAGCAGCCAAGCCCCATGGGGGCAGCGGGGAGGGCAAGAGACCCAGTACTTC. Translated: CASSQAPWGQRGGQETQYF.

The chain employs TRBV11-2 and TRBJ2-1, with D maybe TRBD2 (6 bases). Trimming shortened V by 7 bases and J by 4 bases, and 11 bases separated the two germline ends. In germline, CDR1 is SGHAT, CDR2 FQNNGV. This CDR3 has 13 amino acids. The CDR3 here is CASTIGTYNEQFF. In DNA form, the CDR3 reads TGTGCCAGCACTATCGGGACTTACAATGAGCAGTTCTTC.

The V call is TRBV15, the J call TRBJ2-7, with D possibly matching TRBD2 (5 bases). The V gene lost 1 base and the J gene lost 5 bases, with 27 bases spanning the gap. The CDR3 is 19 residues long. Germline-derived CDR1 and CDR2 are LNHNV and YYDKDF (reference sequence). In DNA form, the CDR3 reads TGTGCCACCAGCAGAGGTGAGGGTAACAACCGATTGCATCTTAACGAGCAGTACTTC. Its translation: CATSRGEGNNRLHLNEQYF. Complete variable domain (other parts from reference TRBV15 and TRBJ2-7): DAMVIQNPRYQVTQFGKPVTLSCSQTLNHNVMYWYQQKSSQAPKLLFHYYDKDFNNEADTPDNFQSRRPNTSFCFLDIRSPGLGDTAMYLCATSRGEGNNRLHLNEQYFGPGTRLTVT.

The genes are TRBV29-1 and TRBJ2-7; D perhaps matches TRBD1 (5 bases). Germline values: CDR1 SQVTM, CDR2 ANQGSEA. This CDR3 contains 16 residues. Trimming pared 4 bases from V and 0 bases from J, leaving 19 bases between. DNA for the CDR3: TGCAGCGTTGGGTCCTACATTGGGGCCTACTCCTACGAGCAGTACTTC. Protein product: CSVGSYIGAYSYEQYF.

This sequence joins TRBV29-1 and TRBJ1-1; 10 bases are a match to TRBD1. With V trimmed by 4 bases and J by 4 bases, 6 bases remained unmatched. This CDR3 spans 14 amino acids. From germline, CDR1 is SQVTM and CDR2 ANQGSEA. The CDR3 DNA reads TGCAGCGTTGGGGCCCGACAGGGGGCCACTGAAGCTTTCTTT. This translates into CSVGARQGATEAFF.

The V call is TRBV9, the J call TRBJ1-3; TRBD1 might be the D (6 bases). Looked up from germline, CDR1 is SGDLS and CDR2 is YYNGEE. Trimming pared 0 bases from V and 4 bases from J, leaving 11 bases between. The CDR3 length is 15 residues. DNA of the CDR3: TGTGCCAGCAGCGTAGCAACCACAGGGGGAAACACCATATATTTT. It encodes CASSVATTGGNTIYF.

The chain has TRBV24-1 and TRBJ1-2, with D maybe TRBD1 (6 bases). Looked up from germline, CDR1 is KGHDR and CDR2 is SFDVKD. The CDR3 runs 14 residues. Trimming stripped 2 bases from V and 6 bases from J, with 12 bases between. CDR3 coding DNA: TGTGCCACCAGTGATTACAGGGTTCAGAATGGCTACACCTTC. Translating gives CATSDYRVQNGYTF.

V is TRBV11-3 and J is TRBJ2-3; D unresolved. There are 12 residues in the CDR3. Deletions cut 6 bases from V and 2 bases from J, with 6 bases between. Germline V CDR1 and CDR2: SGHNT, YENEEA. The CDR3 bases are TGTGCCAGCAGTCCTACCACAGATACGCAGTATTTT. Amino acids: CASSPTTDTQYF.

V gene TRBV3-1 (or the pseudogene TRBV3-2) combines with J gene TRBJ2-7; D is unresolved. Per germline, CDR1 LGHDT and CDR2 YNNKEL (reference sequence). The CDR3 length is 13 residues. V gave up 8 bases and J gave up 1 base, with 12 bases separating them. This chain's CDR3 is CASGGAYSYEQYF. The CDR3, as DNA: TGTGCCAGCGGCGGTGCCTATTCCTACGAGCAGTACTTC.

This clone was observed a few times. This chain links TRBV19 with TRBJ2-3; 10 nucleotides line up with TRBD2. Per the germline V gene, CDR1 is LNHDA and CDR2 is SQIVND (reference sequence). The CDR3 spans 15 residues. The trim removed 8 bases at V and 4 bases at J, leaving 9 bases unmatched. DNA of the CDR3: TGTGCCAGTGGGATGCTAGCGGGGGCGTCAGATACGCAGTATTTT. Translating gives CASGMLAGASDTQYF.

This clone was seen more than once but under ten times. The chain has TRBV19 and TRBJ1-5; a weak D match, TRBD1 (6 bases). V lost 5 bases and J 7 bases, leaving 18 bases between the germline ends. Germline CDR1 and CDR2: LNHDA and SQIVND (reference sequence). The CDR3 has 15 amino acids. Here the CDR3 reads CASSSPGEGGQPQHF. CDR3 nucleotide sequence: TGTGCCAGTAGTTCCCCAGGGGAAGGAGGACAGCCCCAGCATTTT.

The chain employs TRBV5-1 and TRBJ2-1; weak D call: TRBD1 (6 bases). V was shortened by 4 bases and J by 3 bases, with 11 bases between the two germline ends. The CDR3 is 14 residues long. Germline V gives CDR1 SGHRS, CDR2 YFSETQ. CDR3 sequence reads: CASSLGQNYNEQFF. In nucleotides, the CDR3 is TGCGCCAGCAGCCTTGGACAGAACTACAATGAGCAGTTCTTC. The full variable domain, with the rest looked up from reference TRBV5-1 and TRBJ2-1, is KAGVTQTPRYLIKTRGQQVTLSCSPISGHRSVSWYQQTPGQGLQFLFEYFSETQRNKGNFPGRFSGRQFSNSRSEMNVSTLELGDSALYLCASSLGQNYNEQFFGPGTRLTVL.

The chain has TRBV6-5 and TRBJ1-5; D possibly corresponds to TRBD1 (6 bases). CDR1 is MNHEY, CDR2 SVGAGI, per germline. The ends were cut back, 5 bases at V and 4 bases at J, with 12 bases in the middle. This CDR3 is 14 amino acids long. Written as DNA, the CDR3 is TGTGCCAGCAGTCAACAGGGTTTTAATCAGCCCCAGCATTTT. Amino acids: CASSQQGFNQPQHF.

The chain has TRBV19 and TRBJ2-1, with D possibly TRBD2 on 6 matching bases. Germline values: CDR1 LNHDA, CDR2 SQIVND (reference sequence). CDR3 length: 16 amino acids. V lost 6 bases to trimming and J lost 1 base, with 16 bases between them. The DNA for the CDR3 is TGTGCCAGTAGCATCCCGCTGGGAGGATCCTACAATGAGCAGTTCTTC. It translates to CASSIPLGGSYNEQFF.

The chain recombines TRBV7-7 with TRBJ2-5; D is possibly TRBD1 (5 bases). The germline V gene has CDR1 SSHAT and CDR2 FNYEAQ (reference sequence). CDR3 length equals 15 residues. Between the trimmed V and J ends, which lost 1 base and 7 bases, there was a span of 16 bases. CDR3 sequence: CASSLELGKGVTQYF. Written as DNA, the CDR3 is TGTGCCAGCAGCTTAGAATTGGGGAAAGGGGTGACCCAGTACTTC.

This chain connects TRBV4-3 to TRBJ1-2; TRBD1 agrees at 9 bases. The CDR3 has 15 residues. Trimming removed 0 bases from V and 8 bases from J; junction bases left unmatched: 7. Germline-derived CDR1 and CDR2 are LGHNA and YSLEER. CDR3 sequence: CASSQDRTGVRGYTF. Written as DNA, the CDR3 is TGCGCCAGCAGCCAAGATAGGACAGGGGTCCGCGGCTACACCTTC.

This chain connects TRBV7-9 to TRBJ2-7; 8 bases match TRBD1. The CDR3 consists of 15 residues. Germline V gene data show CDR1 as SEHNR and CDR2 as FQNEAQ (reference sequence). V lost 4 bases and J lost 6; bases outside the gene matches: 11. The CDR3 loop is CASSYLSTGVGEQYF. CDR3 sequence (DNA): TGTGCCAGCAGCTATCTTTCGACAGGGGTCGGCGAGCAGTACTTC.